This TCR beta chain was identified during a study of T cells in Graves' hyperthyroidism and ophthalmopathy. Whole-study findings and limits: Ophthalmopathy was predicted by the model a median of roughly 6.6 months ahead of onset. Most clonotypes expanded in thyroid above 0.001 were likewise present in blood.

Germline-derived CDR1 and CDR2 are KGHDR and SFDVKD. The length of the CDR3 is 14 residues. Patients aged 18 to 65 had newly diagnosed hyperthyroidism of under 2 months' duration. At least ten counts were recorded for this clonotype. Its antigen is not known. The junction departs from the called germline gene at one end, perhaps through a read error. It was RNA transcripts that yielded the amplified TCR beta CDR3 regions. HTBI primers drove first-round RT-PCR of the TCR CDR3. TCRdb recomputed calls from the multiplex PCR reads with MiXCR, one row per CDR3 protein. Altogether fewer than 750,000 distinct CDR3 sequences are present, about 43% being singletons, with the ten largest covering approximately 8.4%.

The sample was peripheral blood or thyroid tissue (not recorded which). This sequence joins TRBV24-1 and TRBJ2-5; the D gene is possibly TRBD1 (6 bases). The source of this sequence is a woman aged 18 to 35 with Graves' hyperthyroidism. The DNA of the CDR3 is TGTGCCACCGGTGACCGGACAGCTCAAGAGACCCAGTACTTC. This translates into CATGDRTAQETQYF.